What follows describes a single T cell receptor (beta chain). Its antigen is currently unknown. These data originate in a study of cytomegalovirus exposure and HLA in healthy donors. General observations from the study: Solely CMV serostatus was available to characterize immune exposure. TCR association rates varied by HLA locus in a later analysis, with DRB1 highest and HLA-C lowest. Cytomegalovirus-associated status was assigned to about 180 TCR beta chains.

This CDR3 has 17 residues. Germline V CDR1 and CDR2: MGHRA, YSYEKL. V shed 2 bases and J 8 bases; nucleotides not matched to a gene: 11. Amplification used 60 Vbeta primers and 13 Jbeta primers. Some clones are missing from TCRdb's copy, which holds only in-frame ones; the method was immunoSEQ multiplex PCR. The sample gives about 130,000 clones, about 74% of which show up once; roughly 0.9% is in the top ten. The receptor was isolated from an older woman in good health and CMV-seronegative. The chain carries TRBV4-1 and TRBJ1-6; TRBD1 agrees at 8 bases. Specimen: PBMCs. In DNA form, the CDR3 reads TGCGCCAGCAGCCAATGGGGAGGCGCACAGGGGGATTCACCCCTCCACTTT. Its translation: CASSQWGGAQGDSPLHF.